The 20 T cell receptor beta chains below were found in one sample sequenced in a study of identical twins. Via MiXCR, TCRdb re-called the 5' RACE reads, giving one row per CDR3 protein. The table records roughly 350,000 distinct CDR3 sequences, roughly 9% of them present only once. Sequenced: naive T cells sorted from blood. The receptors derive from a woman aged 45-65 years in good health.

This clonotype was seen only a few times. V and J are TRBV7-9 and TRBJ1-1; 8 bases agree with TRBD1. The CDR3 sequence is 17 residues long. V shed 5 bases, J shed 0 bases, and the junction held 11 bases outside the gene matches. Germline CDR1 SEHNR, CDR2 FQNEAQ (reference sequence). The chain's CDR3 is CASSPHRGTGLNTEAFF. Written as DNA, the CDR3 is TGTGCCAGCAGCCCCCACCGTGGGACAGGACTGAACACTGAAGCTTTCTTT.

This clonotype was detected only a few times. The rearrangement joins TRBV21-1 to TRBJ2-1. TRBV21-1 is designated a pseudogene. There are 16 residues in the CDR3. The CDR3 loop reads CASRSFGKTNYNEQFF. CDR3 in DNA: TGTGCCAGCAGATCTTTCGGCAAGACCAACTACAATGAGCAGTTCTTC.

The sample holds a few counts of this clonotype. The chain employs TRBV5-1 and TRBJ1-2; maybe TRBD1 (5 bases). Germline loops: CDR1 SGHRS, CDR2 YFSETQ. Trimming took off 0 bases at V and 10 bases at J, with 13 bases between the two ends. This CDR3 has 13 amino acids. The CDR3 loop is CASSLDPRVDYTF. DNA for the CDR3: TGCGCCAGCAGCTTGGACCCCAGGGTTGACTACACCTTC. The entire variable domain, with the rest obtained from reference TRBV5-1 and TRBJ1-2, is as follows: KAGVTQTPRYLIKTRGQQVTLSCSPISGHRSVSWYQQTPGQGLQFLFEYFSETQRNKGNFPGRFSGRQFSNSRSEMNVSTLELGDSALYLCASSLDPRVDYTFGSGTRLTVV.

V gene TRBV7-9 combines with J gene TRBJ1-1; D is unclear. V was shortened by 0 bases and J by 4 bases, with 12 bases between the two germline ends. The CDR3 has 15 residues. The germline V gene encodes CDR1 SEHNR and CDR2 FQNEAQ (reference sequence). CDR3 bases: TGTGCCAGCAGCTTAGCCTCGGGTCCGAGCACTGAAGCTTTCTTT. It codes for CASSLASGPSTEAFF.

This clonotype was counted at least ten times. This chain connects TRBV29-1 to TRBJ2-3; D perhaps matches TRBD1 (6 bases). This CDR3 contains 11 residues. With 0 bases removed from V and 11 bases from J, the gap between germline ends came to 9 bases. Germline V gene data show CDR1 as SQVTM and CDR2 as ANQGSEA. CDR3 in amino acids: CSVEDSDRQYF. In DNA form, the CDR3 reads TGCAGCGTTGAAGATTCGGACAGGCAGTATTTT.

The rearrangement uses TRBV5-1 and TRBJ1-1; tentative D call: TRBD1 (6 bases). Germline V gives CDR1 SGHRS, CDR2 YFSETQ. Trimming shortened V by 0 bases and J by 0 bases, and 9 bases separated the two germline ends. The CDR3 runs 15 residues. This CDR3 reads CASSLEDRMNTEAFF. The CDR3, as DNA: TGCGCCAGCAGCTTGGAGGACAGAATGAACACTGAAGCTTTCTTT.

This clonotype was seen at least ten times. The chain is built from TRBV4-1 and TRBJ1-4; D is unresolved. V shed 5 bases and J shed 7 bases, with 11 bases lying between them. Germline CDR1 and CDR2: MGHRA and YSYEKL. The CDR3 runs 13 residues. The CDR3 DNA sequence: TGCGCCAGCAGCGCCGGGATTACTGAAAAACTGTTTTTT. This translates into CASSAGITEKLFF.

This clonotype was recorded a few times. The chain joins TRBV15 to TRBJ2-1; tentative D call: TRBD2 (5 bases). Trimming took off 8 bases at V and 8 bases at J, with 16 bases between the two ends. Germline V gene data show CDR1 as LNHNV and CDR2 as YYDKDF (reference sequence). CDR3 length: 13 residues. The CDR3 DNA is TGTGCCACCCCCCCGGGGTGGTGGGATGAGCAGTTCTTC. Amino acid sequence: CATPPGWWDEQFF.

The CDR3 DNA reads as TGTGCCAGCAGCTTAGTCACTACGGCGAACACCGGGGAGCTGTTTTTT. It is translated as CASSLVTTANTGELFF. The chain joins TRBV11-2 to TRBJ2-2; no firm D call. Trimming left V 1 base short and J 0 bases short, with 9 bases between. The CDR3 length is 16 residues. Looked up from germline, CDR1 is SGHAT and CDR2 is FQNNGV. Based on the CDR3 plus reference TRBV11-2 and TRBJ2-2, the full variable domain is EAGVAQSPRYKIIEKRQSVAFWCNPISGHATLYWYQQILGQGPKLLIQFQNNGVVDDSQLPKDRFSAERLKGVDSTLKIQPAKLEDSAVYLCASSLVTTANTGELFFGEGSRLTVL.

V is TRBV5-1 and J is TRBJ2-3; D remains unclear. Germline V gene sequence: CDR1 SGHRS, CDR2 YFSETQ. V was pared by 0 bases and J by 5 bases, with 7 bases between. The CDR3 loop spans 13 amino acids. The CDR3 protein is CASSLGPQDTQYF. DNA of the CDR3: TGCGCCAGCAGCTTGGGACCACAAGATACGCAGTATTTT.

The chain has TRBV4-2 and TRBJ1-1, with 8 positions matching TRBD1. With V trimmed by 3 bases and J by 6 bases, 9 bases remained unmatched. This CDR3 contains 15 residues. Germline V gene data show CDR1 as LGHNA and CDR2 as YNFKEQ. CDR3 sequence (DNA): TGTGCCAGCAGCCACGGGACAGGAACGGTCCCTGAAGCTTTCTTT. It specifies CASSHGTGTVPEAFF.

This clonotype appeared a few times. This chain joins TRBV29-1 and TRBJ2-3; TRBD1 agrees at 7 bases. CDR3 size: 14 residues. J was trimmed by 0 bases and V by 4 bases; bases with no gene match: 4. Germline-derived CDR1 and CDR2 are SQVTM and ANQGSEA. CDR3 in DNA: TGCAGCGTTGGACAGGGCTCTAGCACAGATACGCAGTATTTT. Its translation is CSVGQGSSTDTQYF.

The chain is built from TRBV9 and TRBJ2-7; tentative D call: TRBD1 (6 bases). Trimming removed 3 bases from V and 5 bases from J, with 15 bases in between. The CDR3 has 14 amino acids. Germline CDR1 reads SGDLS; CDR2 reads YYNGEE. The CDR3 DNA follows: TGTGCCAGCAGCGATGGGGGCTCCAACCACGAGCAGTACTTC. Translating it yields CASSDGGSNHEQYF.

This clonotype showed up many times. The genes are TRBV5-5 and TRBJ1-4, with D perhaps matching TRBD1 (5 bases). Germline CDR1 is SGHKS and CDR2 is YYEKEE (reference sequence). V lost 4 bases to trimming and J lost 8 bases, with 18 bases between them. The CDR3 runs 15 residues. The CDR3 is CASSGDSAVGEKLFF. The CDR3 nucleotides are TGTGCCAGCAGCGGCGACAGTGCCGTTGGAGAAAAACTGTTTTTT.

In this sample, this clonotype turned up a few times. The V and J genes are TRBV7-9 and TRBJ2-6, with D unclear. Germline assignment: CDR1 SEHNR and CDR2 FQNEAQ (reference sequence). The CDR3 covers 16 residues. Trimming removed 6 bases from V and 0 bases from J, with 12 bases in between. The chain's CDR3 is CASRNPPGSGANVLTF. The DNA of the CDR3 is TGTGCCAGCAGGAACCCCCCCGGCTCTGGGGCCAACGTCCTGACTTTC. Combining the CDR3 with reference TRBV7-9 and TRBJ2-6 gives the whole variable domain DTGVSQNPRHKITKRGQNVTFRCDPISEHNRLYWYRQTLGQGPEFLTYFQNEAQLEKSRLLSDRFSAERPKGSFSTLEIQRTEQGDSAMYLCASRNPPGSGANVLTFGAGSRLTVL.

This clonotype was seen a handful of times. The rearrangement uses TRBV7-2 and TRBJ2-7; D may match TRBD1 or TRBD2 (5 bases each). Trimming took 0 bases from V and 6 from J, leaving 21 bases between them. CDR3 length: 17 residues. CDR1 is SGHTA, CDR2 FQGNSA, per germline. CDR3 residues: CASSLARLALRGTEQYF. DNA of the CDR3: TGTGCCAGCAGCTTAGCTAGGCTAGCACTAAGGGGCACCGAGCAGTACTTC.

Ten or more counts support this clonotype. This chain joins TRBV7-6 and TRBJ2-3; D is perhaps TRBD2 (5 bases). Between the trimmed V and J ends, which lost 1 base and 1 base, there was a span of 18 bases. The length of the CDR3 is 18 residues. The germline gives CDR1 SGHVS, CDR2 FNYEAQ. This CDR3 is CASSLDSERPIGTDTQYF. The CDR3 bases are TGTGCCAGCAGCTTAGACTCCGAGCGGCCAATTGGCACAGATACGCAGTATTTT.

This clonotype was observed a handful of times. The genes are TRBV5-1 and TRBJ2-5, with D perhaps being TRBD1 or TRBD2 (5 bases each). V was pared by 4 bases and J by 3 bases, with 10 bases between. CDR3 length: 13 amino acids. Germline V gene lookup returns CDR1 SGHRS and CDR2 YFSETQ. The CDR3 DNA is TGCGCCAGCAGCGCCCTGGGGGAAGAGACCCAGTACTTC. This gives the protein CASSALGEETQYF.

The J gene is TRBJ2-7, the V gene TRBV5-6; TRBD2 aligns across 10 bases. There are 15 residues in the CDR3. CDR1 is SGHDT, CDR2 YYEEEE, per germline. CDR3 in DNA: TGTGCCAGCAGCCCGGGACTAGCGATCTCCTCCGAGCAGTACGTC. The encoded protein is CASSPGLAISSEQYV.

CDR3 sequence: CASSLATGQGILYV. The CDR3 nucleotides are TGTGCCAGCAGTTTAGCGACGGGACAGGGGATTCTGTACGTC. This rearrangement joins TRBV12-3 or TRBV12-4 to TRBJ2-7; 10 nucleotides align to TRBD1. CDR3 size: 14 residues. The V gene end was trimmed by 0 bases and the J gene end by 12 bases; junction bases not matched to a gene: 8.